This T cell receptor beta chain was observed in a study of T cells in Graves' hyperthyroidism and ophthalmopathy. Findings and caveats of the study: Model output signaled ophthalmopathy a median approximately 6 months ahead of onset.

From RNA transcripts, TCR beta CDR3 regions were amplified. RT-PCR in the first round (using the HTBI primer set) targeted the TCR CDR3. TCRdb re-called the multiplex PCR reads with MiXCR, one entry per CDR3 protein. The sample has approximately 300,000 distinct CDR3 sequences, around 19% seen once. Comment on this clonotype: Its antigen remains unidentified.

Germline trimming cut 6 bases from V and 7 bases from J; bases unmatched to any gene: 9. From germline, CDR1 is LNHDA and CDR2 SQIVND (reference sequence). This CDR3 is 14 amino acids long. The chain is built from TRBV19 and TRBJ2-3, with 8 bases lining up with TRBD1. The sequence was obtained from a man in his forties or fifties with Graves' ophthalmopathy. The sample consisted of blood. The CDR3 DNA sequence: TGTGCCAGTAGATCGGGACAGGAAGTAAATACGCAGTATTTT. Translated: CASRSGQEVNTQYF. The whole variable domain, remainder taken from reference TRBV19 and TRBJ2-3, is DGGITQSPKYLFRKEGQNVTLSCEQNLNHDAMYWYRQDPGQGLRLIYYSQIVNDFQKGDIAEGYSVSREKKESFPLTVTSAQKNPTAFYLCASRSGQEVNTQYFGPGTRLTVL.